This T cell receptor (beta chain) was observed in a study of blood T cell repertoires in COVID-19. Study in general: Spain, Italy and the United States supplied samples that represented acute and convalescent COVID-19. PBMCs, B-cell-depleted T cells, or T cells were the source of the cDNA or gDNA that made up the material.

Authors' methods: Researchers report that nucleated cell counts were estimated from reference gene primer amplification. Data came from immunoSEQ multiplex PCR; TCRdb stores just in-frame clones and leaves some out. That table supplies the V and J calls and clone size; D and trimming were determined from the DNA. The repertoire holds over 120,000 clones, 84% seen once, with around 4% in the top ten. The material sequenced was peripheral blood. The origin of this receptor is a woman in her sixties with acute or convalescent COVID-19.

The CDR3 sequence: CASSQGDRVYEQFF. For the CDR3, the DNA is TGCGCCAGCAGCCAAGGGGACAGGGTATATGAGCAGTTCTTC. The chain joins TRBV4-3 to TRBJ2-1; 9 bases fit TRBD1. This CDR3 is built from 14 residues. Germline V gene lookup returns CDR1 LGHNA and CDR2 YSLEER. Trimming removed 1 base from V and 8 bases from J; junction bases left unmatched: 3.